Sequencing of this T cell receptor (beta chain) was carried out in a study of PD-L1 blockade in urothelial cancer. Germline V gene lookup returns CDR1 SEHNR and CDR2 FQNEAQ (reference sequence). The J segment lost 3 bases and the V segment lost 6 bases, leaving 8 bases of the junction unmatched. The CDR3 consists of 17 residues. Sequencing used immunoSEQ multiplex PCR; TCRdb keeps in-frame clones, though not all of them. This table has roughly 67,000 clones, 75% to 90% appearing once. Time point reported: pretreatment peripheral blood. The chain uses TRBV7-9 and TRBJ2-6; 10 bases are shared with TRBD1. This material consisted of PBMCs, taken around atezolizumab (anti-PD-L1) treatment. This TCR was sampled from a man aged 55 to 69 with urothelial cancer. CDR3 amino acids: CASRGRQGADGANVLTF. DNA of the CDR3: TGTGCCAGCAGGGGTAGACAGGGGGCAGATGGGGCCAACGTCCTGACTTTC.